A selection of T cell receptor beta chains follows, all from one sample in a study of T cells in Graves' hyperthyroidism and ophthalmopathy. TCRdb re-derived calls from the multiplex PCR reads in MiXCR, one entry per CDR3 protein. The table records more than 650,000 distinct CDR3 sequences, less than 15% of them present only once. The sample consisted of blood. Receptors originate from a woman aged 18-35 years with Graves' hyperthyroidism. The CDR3 runs from the conserved cysteine through the conserved F or W. D genes are given only for firm matches.

D	J	V	CDR3
NA	TRBJ1-2	TRBV7-2	CASSPKNGPNYGYTF
TRBD2	TRBJ2-1	TRBV12-3/TRBV12-4	CASRASGRAYEQFF
TRBD1	TRBJ2-7	TRBV20-1	CSARQGGEQYF
NA	TRBJ1-2	TRBV6-5	CASSYFTVDGYTF
TRBD2	TRBJ2-2	TRBV7-3	CASSQSGMYGELFF
NA	TRBJ2-5	TRBV7-9	CASTKLDFGGLEETQYF
NA	TRBJ1-6	TRBV7-8	CASSLADRTHSPLHF
NA	TRBJ1-1	TRBV28	CASSLPQAGTEAFF
NA	TRBJ2-7	TRBV28	CASSFGDGEQYF
NA	TRBJ2-7	TRBV12-3/TRBV12-4	CASSSRQVKSYEQYF
NA	TRBJ2-3	TRBV30	CAWSDRVPFTDTQYF
NA	TRBJ2-7	TRBV6-5	CASSYAGVLYEQYF
TRBD1	TRBJ2-3	TRBV11-2	CASSPRGRVNTDTQYF
NA	TRBJ1-1	TRBV6-5	CASSYLSGEGAFF
TRBD2	TRBJ2-2	TRBV11-3	CASRLAGGDTGELFF
NA	TRBJ1-1	TRBV3-1	CASSRSSAGEAFF